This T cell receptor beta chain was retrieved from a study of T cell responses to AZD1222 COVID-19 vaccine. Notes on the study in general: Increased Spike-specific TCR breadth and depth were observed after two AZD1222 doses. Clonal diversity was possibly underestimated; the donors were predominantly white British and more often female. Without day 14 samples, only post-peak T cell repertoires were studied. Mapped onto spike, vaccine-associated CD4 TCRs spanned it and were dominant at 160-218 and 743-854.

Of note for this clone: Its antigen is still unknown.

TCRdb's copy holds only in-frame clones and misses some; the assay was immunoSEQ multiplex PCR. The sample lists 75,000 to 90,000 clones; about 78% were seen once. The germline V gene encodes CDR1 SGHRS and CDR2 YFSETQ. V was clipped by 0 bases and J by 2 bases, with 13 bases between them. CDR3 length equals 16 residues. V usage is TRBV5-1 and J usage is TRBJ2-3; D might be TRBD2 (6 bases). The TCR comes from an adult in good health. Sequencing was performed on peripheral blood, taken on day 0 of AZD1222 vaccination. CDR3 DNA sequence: TGCGCCAGCAGCTTGGGGACGGCGGGATTCACAGATACGCAGTATTTT. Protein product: CASSLGTAGFTDTQYF.